This TCR beta chain appears in the sequencing data of a study of control samples from healthy donors and cancer patients. Germline loops: CDR1 SGHAT, CDR2 FQNNGV. The CDR3 is made up of 14 amino acids. The germline V and J ends were trimmed by 5 bases and 3 bases, with 13 bases remaining between them. Libraries were prepared by immunoSEQ multiplex PCR; TCRdb keeps only in-frame clonotypes and omits some of them. The sample shows some 100,000 clones, about 90% of them seen only once. The gene calls are TRBV11-2 and TRBJ1-2; D is unresolved. Sequencing was performed on blood. This receptor was obtained from a woman aged 45-65 years in good health. The CDR3 bases are TGTGCCAGCAGCCAAACCGTACGGGACTATGGCTACACCTTC. The encoded protein is CASSQTVRDYGYTF.